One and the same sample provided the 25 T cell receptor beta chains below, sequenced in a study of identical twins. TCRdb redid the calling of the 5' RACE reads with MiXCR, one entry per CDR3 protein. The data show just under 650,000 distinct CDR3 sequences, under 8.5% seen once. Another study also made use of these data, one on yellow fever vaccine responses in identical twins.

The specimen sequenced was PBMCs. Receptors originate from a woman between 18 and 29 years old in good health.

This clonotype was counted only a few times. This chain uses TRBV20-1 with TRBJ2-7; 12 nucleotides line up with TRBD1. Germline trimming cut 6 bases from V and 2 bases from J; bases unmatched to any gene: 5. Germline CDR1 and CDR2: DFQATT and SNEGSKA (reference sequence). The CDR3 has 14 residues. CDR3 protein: CSAGDRGPTYEQYV. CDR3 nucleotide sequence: TGCAGTGCCGGGGACAGGGGGCCTACCTACGAGCAGTACGTC.

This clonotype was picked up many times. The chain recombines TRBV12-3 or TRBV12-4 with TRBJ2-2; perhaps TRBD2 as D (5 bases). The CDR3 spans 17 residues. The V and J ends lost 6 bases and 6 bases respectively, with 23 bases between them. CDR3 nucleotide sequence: TGTGCCAGCAGCTATACGACCCTCTGGGAGACTTCCGGGGAGCTGTTTTTT. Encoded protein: CASSYTTLWETSGELFF.

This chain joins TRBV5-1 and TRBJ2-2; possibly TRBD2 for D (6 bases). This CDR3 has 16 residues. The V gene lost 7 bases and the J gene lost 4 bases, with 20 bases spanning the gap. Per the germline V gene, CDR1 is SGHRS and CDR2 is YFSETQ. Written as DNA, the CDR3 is TGCGCCAGCGGACTTCGGGATAGCGGTATCACCGGGGAGCTGTTTTTT. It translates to CASGLRDSGITGELFF.

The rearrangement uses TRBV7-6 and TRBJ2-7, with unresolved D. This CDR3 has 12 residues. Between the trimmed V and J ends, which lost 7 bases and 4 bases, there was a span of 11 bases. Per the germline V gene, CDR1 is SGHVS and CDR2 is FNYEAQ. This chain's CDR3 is CASTGDGYEQYF. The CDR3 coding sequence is TGTGCCAGCACCGGAGATGGGTACGAGCAGTACTTC.

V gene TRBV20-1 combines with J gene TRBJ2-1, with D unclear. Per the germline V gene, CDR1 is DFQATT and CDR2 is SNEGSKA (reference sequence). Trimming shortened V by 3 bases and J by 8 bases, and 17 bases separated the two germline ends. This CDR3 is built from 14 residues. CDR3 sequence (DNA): TGCAGTGCTAGTTGGAGCCCCCGCCTCGATGAGCAGTTCTTC. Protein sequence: CSASWSPRLDEQFF.

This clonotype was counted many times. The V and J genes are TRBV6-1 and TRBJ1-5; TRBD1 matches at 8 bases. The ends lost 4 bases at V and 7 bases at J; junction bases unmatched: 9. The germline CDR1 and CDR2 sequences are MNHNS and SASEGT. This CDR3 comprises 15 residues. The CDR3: CASSGSGGAGQPQHF. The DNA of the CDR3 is TGTGCCAGCAGTGGATCAGGGGGCGCCGGGCAGCCCCAGCATTTT.

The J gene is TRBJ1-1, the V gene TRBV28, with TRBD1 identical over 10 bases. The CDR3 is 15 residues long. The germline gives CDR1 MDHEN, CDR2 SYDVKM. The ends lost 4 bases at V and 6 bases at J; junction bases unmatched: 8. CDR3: CASSSPGQGSPEAFF. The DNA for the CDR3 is TGTGCCAGCAGTTCTCCGGGACAGGGGTCGCCTGAAGCTTTCTTT.

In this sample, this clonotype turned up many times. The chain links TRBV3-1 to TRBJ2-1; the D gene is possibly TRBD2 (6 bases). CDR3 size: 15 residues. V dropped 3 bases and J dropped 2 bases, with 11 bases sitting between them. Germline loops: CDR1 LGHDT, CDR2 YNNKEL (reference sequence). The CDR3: CASSQLASTYNEQFF. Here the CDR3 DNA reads TGTGCCAGCAGCCAGCTAGCGAGCACCTACAATGAGCAGTTCTTC.

The CDR3 sequence is CASSLVRDRNTGELFF. CDR3 sequence (DNA): TGTGCCAGCAGTTTAGTTCGGGACAGGAACACCGGGGAGCTGTTTTTT. This chain links TRBV12-3 or TRBV12-4 with TRBJ2-2, with 7 bases matching TRBD1. V trimming: 1 base; J trimming: 1 base; junction bases outside the gene matches: 3. CDR3 length: 16 residues.

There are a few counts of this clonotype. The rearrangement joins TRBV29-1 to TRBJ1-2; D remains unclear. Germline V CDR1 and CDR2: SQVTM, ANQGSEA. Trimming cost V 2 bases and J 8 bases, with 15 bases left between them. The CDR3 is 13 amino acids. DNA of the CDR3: TGCAGCGTTGAACTCCCGGCCGATTTGGGCTACACCTTC. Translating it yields CSVELPADLGYTF.

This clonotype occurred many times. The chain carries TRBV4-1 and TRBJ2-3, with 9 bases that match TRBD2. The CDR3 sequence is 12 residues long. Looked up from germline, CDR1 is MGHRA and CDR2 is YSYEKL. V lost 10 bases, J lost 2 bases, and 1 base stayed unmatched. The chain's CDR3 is CATSGDTDTQYF. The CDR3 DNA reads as TGCGCCACTAGCGGGGACACAGATACGCAGTATTTT.

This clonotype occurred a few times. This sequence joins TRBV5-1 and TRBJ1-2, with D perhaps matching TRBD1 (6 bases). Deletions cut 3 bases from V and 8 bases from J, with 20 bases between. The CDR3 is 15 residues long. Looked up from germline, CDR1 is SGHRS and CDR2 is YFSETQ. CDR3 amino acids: CASSSGGYTGYGYTF. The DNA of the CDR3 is TGCGCCAGCAGCTCCGGTGGCTATACAGGGTACGGCTACACCTTC.

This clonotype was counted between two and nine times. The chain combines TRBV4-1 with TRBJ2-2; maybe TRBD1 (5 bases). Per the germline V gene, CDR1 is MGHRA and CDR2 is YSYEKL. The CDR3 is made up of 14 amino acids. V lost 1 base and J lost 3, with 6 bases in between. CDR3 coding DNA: TGCGCCAGCAGCCAAGGACAGTACACCGGGGAGCTGTTTTTT. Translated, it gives CASSQGQYTGELFF.

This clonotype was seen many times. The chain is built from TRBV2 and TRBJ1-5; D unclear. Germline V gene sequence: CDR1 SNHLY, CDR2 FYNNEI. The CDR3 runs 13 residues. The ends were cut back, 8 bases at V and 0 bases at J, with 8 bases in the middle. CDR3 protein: CASGRDSNQPQHF. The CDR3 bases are TGTGCCAGCGGCAGAGATAGCAATCAGCCCCAGCATTTT.

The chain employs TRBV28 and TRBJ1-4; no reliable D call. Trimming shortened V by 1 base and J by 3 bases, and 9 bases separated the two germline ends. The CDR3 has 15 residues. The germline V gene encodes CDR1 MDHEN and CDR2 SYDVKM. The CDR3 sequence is CASSLFKAANEKLFF. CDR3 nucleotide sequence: TGTGCCAGCAGTTTATTTAAAGCGGCTAATGAAAAACTGTTTTTT. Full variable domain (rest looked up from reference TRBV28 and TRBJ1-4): DVKVTQSSRYLVKRTGEKVFLECVQDMDHENMFWYRQDPGLGLRLIYFSYDVKMKEKGDIPEGYSVSREKKERFSLILESASTNQTSMYLCASSLFKAANEKLFFGSGTQLSVL.

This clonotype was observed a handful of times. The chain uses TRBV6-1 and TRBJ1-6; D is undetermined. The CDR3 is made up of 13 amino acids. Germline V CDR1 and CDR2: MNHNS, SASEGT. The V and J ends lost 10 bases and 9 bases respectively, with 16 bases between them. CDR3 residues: CATRAGGSSPLHF. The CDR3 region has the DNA TGTGCCACCCGGGCAGGCGGGAGTTCACCCCTCCACTTT.

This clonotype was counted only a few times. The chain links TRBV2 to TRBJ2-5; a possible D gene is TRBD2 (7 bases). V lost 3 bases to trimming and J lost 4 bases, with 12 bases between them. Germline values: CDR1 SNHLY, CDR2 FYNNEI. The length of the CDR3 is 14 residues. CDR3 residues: CASSEIGGRETQYF. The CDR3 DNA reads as TGTGCCAGCAGTGAGATCGGGGGGCGAGAGACCCAGTACTTC.

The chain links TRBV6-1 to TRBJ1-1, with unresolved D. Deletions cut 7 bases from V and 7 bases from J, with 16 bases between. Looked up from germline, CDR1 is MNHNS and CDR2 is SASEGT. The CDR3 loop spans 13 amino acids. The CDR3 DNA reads TGTGCCAGCACGGCGCGAGGAGCCAGTGAAGCTTTCTTT. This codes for CASTARGASEAFF.

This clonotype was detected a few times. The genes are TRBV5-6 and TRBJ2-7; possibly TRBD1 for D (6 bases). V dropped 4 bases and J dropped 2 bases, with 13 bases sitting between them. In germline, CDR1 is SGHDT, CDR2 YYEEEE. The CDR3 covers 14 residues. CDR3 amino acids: CASSRSGQPYEQYV. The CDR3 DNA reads TGTGCCAGCAGCCGGTCCGGACAGCCCTACGAGCAGTACGTC.

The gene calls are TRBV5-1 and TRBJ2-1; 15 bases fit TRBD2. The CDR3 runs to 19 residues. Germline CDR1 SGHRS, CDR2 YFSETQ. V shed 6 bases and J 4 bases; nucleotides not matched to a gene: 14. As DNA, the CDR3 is TGCGCCAGCAACATGGGAGGACTAGCGGGAGGGCCTGGGTACAATGAGCAGTTCTTC. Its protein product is CASNMGGLAGGPGYNEQFF.

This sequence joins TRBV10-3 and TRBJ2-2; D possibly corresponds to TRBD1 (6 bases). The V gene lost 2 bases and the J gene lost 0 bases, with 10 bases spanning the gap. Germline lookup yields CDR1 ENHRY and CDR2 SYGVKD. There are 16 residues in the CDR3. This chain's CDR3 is CAISERDRSNTGELFF. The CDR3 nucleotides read TGTGCCATCAGTGAGAGAGACAGGTCGAACACCGGGGAGCTGTTTTTT.

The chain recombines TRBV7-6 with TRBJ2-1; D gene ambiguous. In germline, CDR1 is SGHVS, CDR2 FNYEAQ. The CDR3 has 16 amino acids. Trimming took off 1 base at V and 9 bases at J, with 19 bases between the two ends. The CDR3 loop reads CASSLVASSATTEQFF. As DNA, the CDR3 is TGTGCCAGCAGCTTAGTAGCTAGTTCGGCTACGACTGAGCAGTTCTTC. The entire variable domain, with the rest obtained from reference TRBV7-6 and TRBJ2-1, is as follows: GAGVSQSPRYKVTKRGQDVALRCDPISGHVSLYWYRQALGQGPEFLTYFNYEAQQDKSGLPNDRFSAERPEGSISTLTIQRTEQRDSAMYRCASSLVASSATTEQFFGPGTRLTVL.

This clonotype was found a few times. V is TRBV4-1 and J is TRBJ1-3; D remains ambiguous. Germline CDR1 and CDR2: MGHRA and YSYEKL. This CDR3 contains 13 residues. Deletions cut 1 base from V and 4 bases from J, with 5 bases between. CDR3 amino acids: CASSQGYGNTIYF. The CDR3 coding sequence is TGCGCCAGCAGCCAAGGGTACGGAAACACCATATATTTT.

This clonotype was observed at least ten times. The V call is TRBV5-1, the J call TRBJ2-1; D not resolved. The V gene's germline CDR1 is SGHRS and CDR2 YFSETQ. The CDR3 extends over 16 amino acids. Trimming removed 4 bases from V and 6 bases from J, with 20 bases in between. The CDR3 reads CASSTPQNDGFNEQFF. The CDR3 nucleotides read TGCGCCAGCAGCACCCCCCAAAACGACGGCTTCAATGAGCAGTTCTTC.

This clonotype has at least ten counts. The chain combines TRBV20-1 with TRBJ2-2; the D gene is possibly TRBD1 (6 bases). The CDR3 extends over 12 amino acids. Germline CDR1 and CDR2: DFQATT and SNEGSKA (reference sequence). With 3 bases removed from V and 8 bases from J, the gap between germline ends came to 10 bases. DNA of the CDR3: TGCAGTGCTAGTGATGGACAGGGGGAGCTGTTTTTT. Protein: CSASDGQGELFF.